Listed below are T cell receptor beta chains from one sample, sequenced in a study of T cell responses to AZD1222 COVID-19 vaccine. The table came from immunoSEQ multiplex PCR; TCRdb's copy has only in-frame clones and leaves some out. The sample records about 130,000 clones, 86% being singletons. The starting material was peripheral blood, obtained on day 0 of AZD1222 vaccination. Receptor source: an adult in good health. The CDR3 runs from the conserved cysteine through the conserved F or W. Fields, in order: CDR3 length, clone size, J gene, D gene, V gene, CDR3 DNA, CDR3 protein. The D gene is left open where the match is weak. The size entry is marked missing in some rows and otherwise reads once, few, many or a size class.

13 | . | TRBJ2-3 | . | TRBV6-5 | TGTGCCAGCAGTTACGACCTTACAGATACGCAGTATTTT | CASSYDLTDTQYF
14 | . | TRBJ1-1 | . | TRBV3-1/TRBV3-2 | TGTGCCAGCAGCCTTTTAGAGGGGACCTCGGGAGCTTTCTTT | CASSLLEGTSGAFF
15 | . | TRBJ2-7 | TRBD1 | TRBV6-5 | TGTGCCAGCAGTTCGAGGACAGGGGGGACAGGCGAGCAGTACTTC | CASSSRTGGTGEQYF
11 | . | TRBJ1-4 | . | TRBV7-9 | TGTGCCAGCAGCTCGACAGGAAAACTGTTTTTT | CASSSTGKLFF
13 | . | TRBJ2-3 | TRBD1 | TRBV6-5 | TGTGCCACCCGACAGGGGGCCGTAGATACGCAGTATTTT | CATRQGAVDTQYF
15 | . | TRBJ1-3 | . | TRBV3-1/TRBV3-2 | TGTGCCAGCAATTTCGGGTCCCGCTCTGGAAACACCATATATTTT | CASNFGSRSGNTIYF
19 | . | TRBJ2-3 | . | TRBV9 | TGTGCCAGCAGCGTAGAGTCGGGATATACTGACAGCCGCACAGATACGCAGTATTTT | CASSVESGYTDSRTDTQYF
14 | . | TRBJ1-2 | . | TRBV9 | TGTGCCAGCAGCGTAGAGGGCGGCTACTATGGCTACACCTTC | CASSVEGGYYGYTF
15 | . | TRBJ2-3 | . | TRBV11-1 | TGTGCCAGCAGCTTTGGGGGGATCAGCACAGATACGCAGTATTTT | CASSFGGISTDTQYF
18 | . | TRBJ1-2 | TRBD1 | TRBV13 | TGTGCCAGCAGCTTATTATTGGGGACAGGGACTGCTAACTATGGCTACACCTTC | CASSLLLGTGTANYGYTF
16 | . | TRBJ1-3 | . | TRBV14 | TGTGCCAGCAGCCAAGGCCAGGGTTACTCTGGAAACACCATATATTTT | CASSQGQGYSGNTIYF
11 | . | TRBJ2-7 | . | TRBV20-1 | TGCAGTGCTAGAGCCCACTACGAGCAGTACTTC | CSARAHYEQYF
12 | few | TRBJ1-1 | . | TRBV7-2 | TGTGCCAGCACCCCCGGACCCACTGAAGCTTTCTTT | CASTPGPTEAFF
14 | . | TRBJ2-7 | TRBD1 | TRBV7-2 | TGTGCCAGCAGCTACCGGACAGGGAGCCACGAGCAGTACTTC | CASSYRTGSHEQYF
17 | . | TRBJ1-1 | TRBD1 | TRBV7-9 | TGTGCCAGCAGAACCGGACAGGGTCGCAGTGGAGGCACTGAAGCTTTCTTT | CASRTGQGRSGGTEAFF
17 | . | TRBJ2-7 | . | TRBV6-1 | TGTGCCAGCAGTGATTGGAGCGCCTCGACAGTCTCCTACGAGCAGTACTTC | CASSDWSASTVSYEQYF
13 | . | TRBJ1-2 | . | TRBV3-1/TRBV3-2 | TGTGCCAGCAGCTTTAGGGGGAGCTATGGCTACACCTTC | CASSFRGSYGYTF
16 | . | TRBJ2-4 | . | TRBV28 | TGTGCCAGCAGTTTATCCGGGTCCGGGGCCAAAAACATTCAGTACTTC | CASSLSGSGAKNIQYF
15 | . | TRBJ1-4 | TRBD1 | TRBV18 | TGTGCCAGCTCACTACCCAGGGGGACTAATGAAAAACTGTTTTTT | CASSLPRGTNEKLFF
13 | . | TRBJ1-6 | . | TRBV7-2 | TGTGCCAGCAGCTTAGCGTTGAATTCACCCCTCCACTTT | CASSLALNSPLHF
11 | . | TRBJ2-3 | . | TRBV6-6 | TGTGCCAGCACGGGGACAGATACGCAGTATTTT | CASTGTDTQYF
18 | . | TRBJ2-1 | . | TRBV4-1 | TGCGCCAGCAGCCAAGAAGTTCGAGGAAGGCCGGCGGTCAATGAGCAGTTCTTC | CASSQEVRGRPAVNEQFF
13 | . | TRBJ1-4 | . | TRBV4-1 | TGCGCCAGCAGCCGAGTGCAATCTGAAAAACTGTTTTTT | CASSRVQSEKLFF
13 | . | TRBJ1-1 | . | TRBV29-1 | TGCAGCGTTGAAAGGGACCCAAACACTGAAGCTTTCTTT | CSVERDPNTEAFF
18 | . | TRBJ1-4 | . | TRBV3-1/TRBV3-2 | TGTGCCAGCAGCCAAGGTAAACTTGGACGGGCAACTAATGAAAAACTGTTTTTT | CASSQGKLGRATNEKLFF
16 | . | TRBJ1-5 | TRBD1 | TRBV27 | TGTGCCACGCACAAGGGGGCGAGAGGAACAATCTTGCCCCAGCATTTT | CATHKGARGTILPQHF
14 | . | TRBJ1-2 | . | TRBV4-3 | TGCGCCAGCAGCCAGACTCAAGCTAACTATGGCTACACCTTC | CASSQTQANYGYTF
16 | . | TRBJ2-1 | . | TRBV6-1 | TGTGCCAGCAGTGAAGGAGTCGGGGTCTCCTACAATGAGCAGTTCTTC | CASSEGVGVSYNEQFF
19 | . | TRBJ1-6 | TRBD1 | TRBV18 | TGTGCCAGCTCACCGAAAGGGCAGACAGGGTCCTCCTATAATTCACCCCTCCACTTT | CASSPKGQTGSSYNSPLHF
12 | . | TRBJ1-2 | . | TRBV28 | TGTGCCAGCAACAGGGTTGGCTATGGCTACACCTTC | CASNRVGYGYTF
11 | . | TRBJ2-5 | . | TRBV20-1 | TGCAGTGCATGGAGGGCAGAGACCCAGTACTTC | CSAWRAETQYF
15 | . | TRBJ1-2 | TRBD1 | TRBV6-5 | TGTGCCATCAAGAATTGGGACAGTGGGGACTATGGCTACACCTTC | CAIKNWDSGDYGYTF
15 | . | TRBJ2-3 | . | TRBV29-1 | TGCAGCGTCTCCTCCGGGCCTCGAATGTACGATACGCAGTATTTT | CSVSSGPRMYDTQYF
16 | . | TRBJ1-6 | TRBD1 | TRBV3-1/TRBV3-2 | TGTGCCAGCAGCCCCTGGGGGACAGGGGGGGACTCACCCCTCCACTTT | CASSPWGTGGDSPLHF
17 | . | TRBJ2-7 | TRBD1 | TRBV9 | TGTGCCAGCAGCGTAGGGTTGGGACAGGGGGCTTTCTACGAGCAGTACTTC | CASSVGLGQGAFYEQYF
15 | few | TRBJ2-7 | . | TRBV11-2 | TGTGCCAGCATCTATTTGGGGGGCACCTCCTACGAGCAGTACTTC | CASIYLGGTSYEQYF
14 | . | TRBJ1-4 | . | TRBV6-5 | TGTGCCAGCAGTTCCAGGCCAAGGAATGAAAAACTGTTTTTT | CASSSRPRNEKLFF
17 | . | TRBJ2-1 | TRBD2 | TRBV6-1 | TGTGCCAGCAGTGAAACCGGCGCGAGCGGGGGATACAATGAGCAGTTCTTC | CASSETGASGGYNEQFF
11 | . | TRBJ2-7 | . | TRBV20-1 | TGCAGTGCTAGAGACAGGGCAGAGCAGTACTTC | CSARDRAEQYF
14 | . | TRBJ1-5 | . | TRBV6-6 | TGTGCCAGCAGTTACGCGGGGAGCAATCAGCCCCAGCATTTT | CASSYAGSNQPQHF
16 | few | TRBJ1-5 | . | TRBV2 | TGTGCCAGCAGCCCCGAGGGGAGGTATAGCAATCAGCCCCAGCATTTT | CASSPEGRYSNQPQHF
16 | . | TRBJ2-7 | . | TRBV6-1 | TGTGCCAGCAGTGATAGACCCATGGGGAGCTCCTACGAGCAGTACTTC | CASSDRPMGSSYEQYF
14 | . | TRBJ1-4 | . | TRBV27 | TGTGCCAGCAGCTCCCGGGTGGGGGTCAGGAAACTGTTTTTT | CASSSRVGVRKLFF
15 | . | TRBJ1-4 | TRBD1 | TRBV5-1 | TGCGCCAGCAGTCGCTCCGGGACAGGGGAGGAAAAACTGTTTTTT | CASSRSGTGEEKLFF
14 | . | TRBJ1-6 | . | TRBV28 | TGTGCCAGCAGTTTAGACCCTTATAATTCACCCCTCCACTTT | CASSLDPYNSPLHF
18 | . | TRBJ2-3 | TRBD1 | TRBV2 | TGTGCCAGCAGCAACACGCACCGGAGACAGGGTAGGACAGATACGCAGTATTTT | CASSNTHRRQGRTDTQYF
14 | once | TRBJ2-5 | . | TRBV6-2/TRBV6-3 | TGTGCCAGCACCCCCCGGGAAATGCGAGAGACCCAGTACTTC | CASTPREMRETQYF
13 | . | TRBJ2-5 | . | TRBV3-1/TRBV3-2 | TGTGCCAGCAGCCTAAGCGGGTTAGAGACCCAGTACTTC | CASSLSGLETQYF
16 | few | TRBJ2-5 | . | TRBV9 | TGTGCCAGCAGCGTAGAGGCATGGGGGGCCCAAGAGACCCAGTACTTC | CASSVEAWGAQETQYF
14 | . | TRBJ2-4 | . | TRBV7-9 | TGTGCCAGCAGCTTAGTTAACGAGCAAAACATTCAGTACTTC | CASSLVNEQNIQYF
16 | . | TRBJ1-2 | . | TRBV4-1 | TGCGCCAGCAGCCCGGGGGCACCCCAGGGGAGCTATGGCTACACCTTC | CASSPGAPQGSYGYTF
15 | . | TRBJ2-2 | TRBD1 | TRBV5-1 | TGCGCCAGCAGCCAAGGGGGACAGCTCACCGGGGAGCTGTTTTTT | CASSQGGQLTGELFF